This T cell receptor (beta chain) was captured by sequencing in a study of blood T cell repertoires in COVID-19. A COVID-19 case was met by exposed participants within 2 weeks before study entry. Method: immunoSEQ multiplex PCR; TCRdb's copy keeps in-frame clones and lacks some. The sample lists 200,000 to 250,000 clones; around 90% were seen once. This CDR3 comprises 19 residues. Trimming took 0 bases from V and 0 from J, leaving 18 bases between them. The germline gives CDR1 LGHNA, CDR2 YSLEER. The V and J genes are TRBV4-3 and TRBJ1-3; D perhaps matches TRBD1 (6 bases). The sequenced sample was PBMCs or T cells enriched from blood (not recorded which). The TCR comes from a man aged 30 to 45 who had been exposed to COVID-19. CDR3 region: CASSQENTGLGASGNTIYF. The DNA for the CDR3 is TGCGCCAGCAGCCAAGAGAACACGGGCCTGGGGGCCTCTGGAAACACCATATATTTT.